The clone carrying this T cell receptor beta chain has a handful of counts. Its cognate antigen is unknown. A 5'RACE template-switching step, the method used to make TCR cDNA, added a universal primer site and UMIs. TCRdb redid the calling of the 5' RACE reads with MiXCR, one entry per CDR3 protein. Counted here are around 360,000 distinct CDR3 sequences, around 10% occurring once; the ten biggest clones make up more than 15%. This sample stems from a study of T cells after yellow fever vaccination. Findings of the study overall: CD4 and CD8 compartments shared a small share of clonotypes. FACS-sorted repertoires could contain abundant clonotypes contaminating from the bulk population. Peaking faster, on day 5 versus 15, the secondary response was nonetheless weaker.

The CDR3 covers 14 residues. Source: PBMCs, taken on the day of the first yellow fever vaccination. V gene TRBV21-1 combines with J gene TRBJ1-1; the tabulated D call, TRBD1, remains unverified against the DNA. TRBV21-1 is classified as a pseudogene. The sequence was collected from a man aged 18-30 years who received the YFV17D yellow fever vaccine. CDR3 loop: CASKCGGDPTEAFF. The CDR3 region has the DNA TGTGCCAGCAAATGTGGGGGGGATCCCACTGAAGCTTTCTTT.